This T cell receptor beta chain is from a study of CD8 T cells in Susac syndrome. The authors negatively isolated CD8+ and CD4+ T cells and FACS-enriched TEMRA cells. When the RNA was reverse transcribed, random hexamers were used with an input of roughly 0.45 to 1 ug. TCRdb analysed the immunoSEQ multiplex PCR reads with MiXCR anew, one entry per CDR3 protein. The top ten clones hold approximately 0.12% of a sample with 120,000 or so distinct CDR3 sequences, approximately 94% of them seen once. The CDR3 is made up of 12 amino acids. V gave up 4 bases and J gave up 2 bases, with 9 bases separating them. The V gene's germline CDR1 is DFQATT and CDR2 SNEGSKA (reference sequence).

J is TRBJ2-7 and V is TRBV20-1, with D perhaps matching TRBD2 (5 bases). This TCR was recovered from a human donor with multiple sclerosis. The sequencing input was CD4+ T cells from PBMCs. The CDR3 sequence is CSATLGAYEQYF. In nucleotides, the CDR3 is TGCAGTGCTACCCTGGGAGCCTACGAGCAGTACTTC.